These 24 T cell receptor beta chains came from one sample sequenced in a study of T cell responses to AZD1222 COVID-19 vaccine. Profiled with immunoSEQ multiplex PCR; TCRdb holds only in-frame clones, not every one. This sample has roughly 150,000 clones, with roughly nine tenths found just once. The sequencing here drew on peripheral blood, taken 28 days after the second AZD1222 dose. These TCRs come from an adult who received the AZD1222 COVID-19 vaccine.

V is TRBV15 and J is TRBJ2-5; D ambiguous. Trimming cost V 0 bases and J 1 base, with 12 bases left between them. The CDR3 contains 16 residues. CDR1 and CDR2 (germline): LNHNV, YYDKDF (reference sequence). CDR3 DNA: TGTGCCACCAGCAGAGAGGCAGACATAGGCCAAGAGACCCAGTACTTC. Translating it yields CATSREADIGQETQYF.

This rearrangement joins TRBV11-3 to TRBJ2-5; D gene ambiguous. Germline CDR1 and CDR2: SGHNT and YENEEA. The CDR3 is made up of 13 amino acids. V lost 1 base to trimming and J lost 1 base, with 4 bases between them. CDR3 DNA: TGTGCCAGCAGCTTAGTCCCCCAAGAGACCCAGTACTTC. Translated, it gives CASSLVPQETQYF.

The chain joins TRBV5-8 to TRBJ2-1, with TRBD2 identical over 8 bases. V dropped 4 bases and J dropped 8; count of bases not matched to a gene: 11. Germline CDR1 is SGHTS and CDR2 is YDEGEE. This CDR3 contains 15 residues. CDR3 in DNA: TGTGCCAGCAGCACCCTCCGGGGGGGACGCGATGAGCAGTTCTTC. This encodes CASSTLRGGRDEQFF.

The chain has TRBV4-3 and TRBJ1-1; no clear D. The CDR3 contains 15 residues. V shed 0 bases and J shed 5 bases, with 13 bases lying between them. CDR1 is LGHNA, CDR2 YSLEER, per germline. The CDR3 nucleotides read TGCGCCAGCAGCCAAGATCCCGCCCCGCGGACTGAAGCTTTCTTT. Its translation: CASSQDPAPRTEAFF.

The chain recombines TRBV7-6 with TRBJ2-1; 11 nucleotides align to TRBD2. After removal of 2 bases from V and 7 bases from J, the junction contained 7 bases not matched to a gene. This CDR3 is built from 16 residues. Germline V gene lookup returns CDR1 SGHVS and CDR2 FNYEAQ. The CDR3 DNA follows: TGTGCCAGCAGCTTACTGGCTAGCGGGGGGATTAATGAGCAGTTCTTC. Translation: CASSLLASGGINEQFF.

In nucleotides, the CDR3 is TGTGCCAGCAGCCCCTCGGGGACGGTAGAAAAACTGTTTTTT. Translation: CASSPSGTVEKLFF. The chain joins TRBV9 to TRBJ1-4; weak D call: TRBD1 (5 bases). CDR1 SGDLS and CDR2 YYNGEE come from the germline V gene. This CDR3 is 14 amino acids long. V was shortened by 4 bases and J by 8 bases, with 15 bases between the two germline ends.

The CDR3 DNA reads TGTGCCAGCAGTTCGGGACTAGCGGGGCTCGGCGAGACCCAGTACTTC. Its protein is CASSSGLAGLGETQYF. The chain is built from TRBV7-6 and TRBJ2-5, with TRBD2 identical over 13 bases. Germline CDR1 SGHVS, CDR2 FNYEAQ. There are 16 residues in the CDR3. Losses at the gene ends were 6 bases for V and 5 bases for J; bases not matched to a gene: 9.

The rearrangement links TRBV1 to TRBJ2-5. TRBV1 is shown as a pseudogene. This CDR3 has 16 amino acids. The CDR3 DNA sequence: TGCACCAGCAGCCAACGCCCCCCGGGACGGCAAGAGACCCAGTACTTC. Its translation is CTSSQRPPGRQETQYF.

The chain uses TRBV6-6 and TRBJ1-1, with D possibly matching TRBD1 (6 bases). Germline loops: CDR1 MNHNY, CDR2 SVGAGI (reference sequence). V was shortened by 4 bases and J by 4 bases, with 19 bases between the two germline ends. The CDR3 consists of 16 residues. The CDR3 DNA follows: TGTGCCAGCAGTTTCCCACCAGGGGCCCCGGGCACTGAAGCTTTCTTT. Translation gives CASSFPPGAPGTEAFF.

The chain carries TRBV6-6 and TRBJ2-3, with 10 bases fitting TRBD1. V lost 5 bases, J lost 1 base, and 9 bases stayed unmatched. Germline values: CDR1 MNHNY, CDR2 SVGAGI (reference sequence). The CDR3 totals 17 residues. Here the CDR3 reads CASSRPGGTGGTDTQYF. CDR3 bases: TGTGCCAGCAGTCGCCCCGGGGGGACAGGGGGCACAGATACGCAGTATTTT.

This clone showed up just once. The genes are TRBV9 and TRBJ2-3; either TRBD1 or TRBD2 may supply D (6 bases each). V lost 0 bases to trimming and J lost 4 bases, with 15 bases between them. The CDR3 runs 16 residues. CDR1 is SGDLS, CDR2 YYNGEE, per germline. The CDR3 region is CASSVGAGEVADTQYF. For the CDR3, the DNA is TGTGCCAGCAGCGTAGGGGCAGGGGAGGTGGCAGATACGCAGTATTTT.

The rearrangement joins TRBV11-2 to TRBJ2-1; perhaps D is TRBD1 or TRBD2 (6 bases each). Trimming cost V 7 bases and J 0 bases, with 10 bases left between them. CDR3 length: 14 amino acids. CDR1 is SGHAT and CDR2 is FQNNGV in the germline V gene. CDR3 DNA: TGTGCCAGCACGGGGGCAGGCTCCTACAATGAGCAGTTCTTC. It yields the protein CASTGAGSYNEQFF.

The rearrangement links TRBV10-3 to TRBJ1-4; TRBD1 agrees at 7 bases. Germline loops: CDR1 ENHRY, CDR2 SYGVKD. V was pared by 3 bases and J by 7 bases, with 8 bases of the junction left unmatched. The CDR3 consists of 15 residues. CDR3 in amino acids: CAISDRRDRREKLFF. In nucleotides, the CDR3 is TGTGCCATCAGTGATCGCCGGGACAGACGTGAAAAACTGTTTTTT.

The chain joins TRBV19 to TRBJ2-2, with D perhaps matching TRBD2 (6 bases). Germline V lookup: CDR1 LNHDA, CDR2 SQIVND (reference sequence). The CDR3 contains 14 residues. V was pared by 8 bases and J by 0 bases, with 10 bases between. The CDR3 DNA reads TGTGCCAGTGGGCGGGGCACGAACACCGGGGAGCTGTTTTTT. Encoded protein: CASGRGTNTGELFF. The full variable domain, in which reference TRBV19 and TRBJ2-2 provide the parts outside the CDR3, is DGGITQSPKYLFRKEGQNVTLSCEQNLNHDAMYWYRQDPGQGLRLIYYSQIVNDFQKGDIAEGYSVSREKKESFPLTVTSAQKNPTAFYLCASGRGTNTGELFFGEGSRLTVL.

The chain uses TRBV7-9 and TRBJ1-5; D gene uncertain. The V gene's germline CDR1 is SEHNR and CDR2 FQNEAQ (reference sequence). V was shortened by 1 base and J by 7 bases, with 14 bases between the two germline ends. This CDR3 has 15 residues. The CDR3 loop reads CASSLGDPVRQPQHF. The CDR3 DNA reads as TGTGCCAGCAGCTTAGGTGATCCAGTCCGACAGCCCCAGCATTTT. Full variable domain (missing parts from reference TRBV7-9 and TRBJ1-5): DTGVSQNPRHKITKRGQNVTFRCDPISEHNRLYWYRQTLGQGPEFLTYFQNEAQLEKSRLLSDRFSAERPKGSFSTLEIQRTEQGDSAMYLCASSLGDPVRQPQHFGDGTRLSIL.

V and J are TRBV10-3 and TRBJ1-6; D ambiguous. From germline, CDR1 is ENHRY and CDR2 SYGVKD. V lost 2 bases to trimming and J lost 9 bases, with 8 bases between them. This CDR3 has 13 amino acids. DNA of the CDR3: TGTGCCATCAGTGAGGACGGACTTTCACCCCTCCACTTT. Amino acids: CAISEDGLSPLHF.

The chain recombines TRBV18 with TRBJ2-6; the D gene is possibly TRBD2 (6 bases). There are 18 residues in the CDR3. V was pared by 3 bases and J by 0 bases, with 15 bases between. Looked up from germline, CDR1 is KGHSH and CDR2 is LQKENI. CDR3 in amino acids: CASSPPGLLSSGANVLTF. The CDR3 DNA reads as TGTGCCAGCTCACCGCCGGGACTTCTAAGCTCTGGGGCCAACGTCCTGACTTTC.

This chain joins TRBV7-2 and TRBJ1-4; no clear D gene. This CDR3 contains 14 residues. Trimming pared 5 bases from V and 6 bases from J, leaving 13 bases between. Germline loops: CDR1 SGHTA, CDR2 FQGNSA. The CDR3 spells CASSNDGYYEKLFF. CDR3 coding DNA: TGTGCCAGCAGCAATGACGGTTACTATGAAAAACTGTTTTTT.

The genes are TRBV19 and TRBJ2-5; TRBD2 is a possible D gene (6 bases). This CDR3 contains 18 residues. V dropped 3 bases and J dropped 3 bases, with 23 bases sitting between them. CDR1 and CDR2 from the germline V gene are LNHDA and SQIVND (reference sequence). The CDR3 reads CASSIGGFGAPVKETQYF. Here the CDR3 DNA reads TGTGCCAGTAGTATTGGAGGGTTCGGGGCCCCAGTTAAAGAGACCCAGTACTTC. Looking up the rest from reference TRBV19 and TRBJ2-5 gives the full variable domain: DGGITQSPKYLFRKEGQNVTLSCEQNLNHDAMYWYRQDPGQGLRLIYYSQIVNDFQKGDIAEGYSVSREKKESFPLTVTSAQKNPTAFYLCASSIGGFGAPVKETQYFGPGTRLLVL.

The V and J genes are TRBV5-1 and TRBJ1-1; possible D gene TRBD1, 6 bases. The CDR3 covers 12 residues. Trimming cost V 4 bases and J 8 bases, with 12 bases left between them. Germline lookup yields CDR1 SGHRS and CDR2 YFSETQ. CDR3 in amino acids: CASSLGHVEAFF. Written as DNA, the CDR3 is TGCGCCAGCAGCCTGGGACATGTAGAAGCTTTCTTT.

V is TRBV20-1 and J is TRBJ1-1; D ambiguous. The CDR3 has 11 amino acids. In germline, CDR1 is DFQATT, CDR2 SNEGSKA (reference sequence). V lost 4 bases and J 4 bases, leaving 7 bases between the germline ends. The CDR3 sequence: CSATQSTEAFF. The CDR3 DNA follows: TGCAGTGCTACCCAGTCCACTGAAGCTTTCTTT.

This chain connects TRBV7-2 to TRBJ1-2; possible D gene TRBD1, 6 bases. The germline V and J ends were trimmed by 1 base and 0 bases, with 15 bases remaining between them. The CDR3 consists of 17 residues. Germline CDR1 and CDR2: SGHTA and FQGNSA. The CDR3 region is CASSLGRGALANYGYTF. The CDR3 nucleotides are TGTGCCAGCAGCTTAGGTCGGGGGGCCCTAGCTAACTATGGCTACACCTTC.

The V and J genes are TRBV3-1 (or the pseudogene TRBV3-2) and TRBJ2-7, with 7 bases identical to TRBD2. From germline, CDR1 is LGHDT and CDR2 YNNKEL (reference sequence). This CDR3 spans 17 amino acids. V dropped 0 bases and J dropped 4; count of bases not matched to a gene: 12. CDR3 sequence: CASSQDGAQRGGYEQYF. CDR3 DNA sequence: TGTGCCAGCAGCCAAGATGGGGCCCAGCGGGGTGGGTACGAGCAGTACTTC.

The chain couples TRBV19 to TRBJ2-6; 11 bases match TRBD1. Germline values: CDR1 LNHDA, CDR2 SQIVND (reference sequence). This CDR3 comprises 18 residues. Losses at the gene ends were 5 bases for V and 1 base for J; bases not matched to a gene: 7. The CDR3 sequence: CASSPRTGGKSGANVLTF. In DNA, the CDR3 is TGTGCCAGTAGTCCACGGACAGGGGGCAAATCTGGGGCCAACGTCCTGACTTTC.